This T cell receptor beta chain derives from a study of blood T cell repertoires in COVID-19. Across the study: There were acute and convalescent COVID-19 samples, and they came from the United States, Italy and Spain. The analysed material was cDNA or gDNA that came from T cells, B-cell-depleted T cells, or PBMCs.

Sequencing used immunoSEQ multiplex PCR; TCRdb keeps in-frame clones, though not all of them. The table has approximately 89,000 clones, 70% to 90% seen once. There are 11 residues in the CDR3. From germline, CDR1 is SNHLY and CDR2 FYNNEI. The germline V and J ends were trimmed by 6 bases and 6 bases, with 8 bases remaining between them. The sample consisted of peripheral blood. V is TRBV2 and J is TRBJ1-2; tentatively, D is TRBD1 (5 bases). The clonotype originates from a man aged 65 to 79 with acute or convalescent COVID-19. CDR3 protein: CASSPGNGYTF. For the CDR3, the DNA is TGTGCCAGCAGCCCAGGGAATGGCTACACCTTC.